A single sample gave rise to the 5 T cell receptor beta chains below, sequenced in a study of blood T cell repertoires in COVID-19. Assay: immunoSEQ multiplex PCR; the TCRdb copy retains only in-frame clones and omits some. This sample has some 310,000 clones, with 90% found just once. Sequenced sample: peripheral blood. These receptors were collected from a middle-aged woman with COVID-19, enrolled during active disease.

This clone was seen once. This chain uses TRBV7-2 with TRBJ1-1, with D hard to call. Germline V gene data show CDR1 as SGHTA and CDR2 as FQGNSA. The CDR3 has 15 amino acids. The ends were cut back, 1 base at V and 2 bases at J, with 11 bases in the middle. CDR3 coding DNA: TGTGCCAGCAGCTTAGTAGGTCGCGGAAACACTGAAGCTTTCTTT. Protein product: CASSLVGRGNTEAFF. Full variable domain (remainder filled in from reference TRBV7-2 and TRBJ1-1): GAGVSQSPSNKVTEKGKDVELRCDPISGHTALYWYRQSLGQGLEFLIYFQGNSAPDKSGLPSDRFSAERTGGSVSTLTIQRTQQEDSAVYLCASSLVGRGNTEAFFGQGTRLTVV.

A single count supports this clone. V is TRBV4-3 and J is TRBJ2-1; D is possibly TRBD2 (5 bases). Deletions cut 0 bases from V and 7 bases from J, with 16 bases between. This CDR3 is 16 amino acids long. Per the germline V gene, CDR1 is LGHNA and CDR2 is YSLEER. The CDR3 reads CASSQDHSGYLNEQFF. In nucleotides, the CDR3 is TGCGCCAGCAGCCAAGATCACAGCGGTTACTTGAATGAGCAGTTCTTC.

This chain joins TRBV3-1 (or the pseudogene TRBV3-2) and TRBJ2-1; 8 positions match TRBD2. Trimming cost V 10 bases and J 2 bases; bases outside gene matches: 4. Germline V gives CDR1 LGHDT, CDR2 YNNKEL (reference sequence). The CDR3 loop spans 13 amino acids. The CDR3 DNA sequence: TGTGCCAAACCGGGACTAGCCTACAATGAGCAGTTCTTC. Translating it yields CAKPGLAYNEQFF.

This chain links TRBV30 with TRBJ2-2; D is perhaps TRBD2 (6 bases). This CDR3 has 12 residues. Germline V lookup: CDR1 GTSNPN, CDR2 SVGIG (reference sequence). Trimming took 2 bases from V and 6 from J, leaving 7 bases between them. The CDR3 here is CAWSPGAGELFF. The CDR3 DNA sequence: TGTGCCTGGAGTCCGGGAGCCGGGGAGCTGTTTTTT.

This chain uses TRBV7-9 with TRBJ1-1; 7 bases line up with TRBD1. V lost 9 bases, J lost 2 bases, and 12 bases stayed unmatched. The CDR3 has 15 residues. The germline V gene has CDR1 SEHNR and CDR2 FQNEAQ (reference sequence). The DNA for the CDR3 is TGTGCCAGTTCCGCCCTTCAGGGGGGAAACACTGAAGCTTTCTTT. As protein: CASSALQGGNTEAFF.